This entry lists 27 T cell receptor beta chains sequenced from one sample in a study of cytomegalovirus exposure and HLA in healthy donors (dated by TCRdb to about 2017). Libraries were made using the immunoSEQ multiplex PCR assay. For the multiplex PCR, a mixture combining 60 forward primers for TCR Vbeta segments and 13 reverse primers for TCR Jbeta segments was used. This immuneACCESS table, as held by TCRdb, lists in-frame sequences with V and J called but not all clones. Of the missing ones, under half trace to an unresolved V gene in checked studies; the others have no known cause. The sample yields 90,000 to 100,000 clones; about 74% were counted once. The ten largest clonotypes hold approximately 8% of the sample. Input material: PBMCs. The source of these receptors is a female donor in good health and CMV-seronegative.

The chain is built from TRBV7-3 and TRBJ2-3; possibly TRBD1 for D (5 bases). Germline lookup yields CDR1 SGHTA and CDR2 FQGTGA. The V end lost 4 bases, the J end lost 0 bases, and 11 bases lay between the germline ends. This CDR3 is 15 amino acids long. The CDR3 nucleotides are TGTGCCAGCAGCTCAGCCCGGACAAGCACAGATACGCAGTATTTT. This encodes CASSSARTSTDTQYF.

This sequence joins TRBV2 and TRBJ2-2; TRBD1 matches at 8 bases. This CDR3 region has 17 residues. The junction had 11 bases not matched to a gene; V was cut back by 6 bases and J by 2 bases. Germline assignment: CDR1 SNHLY and CDR2 FYNNEI. CDR3 amino acids: CASRDPLGQGNTGELFF. The DNA of the CDR3 is TGTGCCAGCAGGGACCCTCTAGGACAGGGCAACACCGGGGAGCTGTTTTTT.

The chain joins TRBV5-1 to TRBJ1-1; D might be TRBD1 (6 bases). Per germline, CDR1 SGHRS and CDR2 YFSETQ. V was trimmed by 3 bases and J by 0 bases, leaving 12 bases between them. The CDR3 sequence is 15 residues long. CDR3 sequence: CASSSGTYMNTEAFF. The CDR3 nucleotides are TGCGCCAGCAGCTCCGGGACATACATGAACACTGAAGCTTTCTTT.

This chain links TRBV7-8 with TRBJ2-1; 11 positions agree with TRBD1. The V gene's germline CDR1 is SGHVS and CDR2 FQNEAQ. J was trimmed by 7 bases and V by 1 base; bases with no gene match: 3. The CDR3 has 15 amino acids. The CDR3 protein is CASSLGDRGINEQFF. The CDR3 DNA reads as TGTGCCAGCAGCTTAGGGGACAGGGGGATAAATGAGCAGTTCTTC.

The gene calls are TRBV5-1 and TRBJ1-1; 8 bases agree with TRBD1. The CDR3 covers 15 residues. Looked up from germline, CDR1 is SGHRS and CDR2 is YFSETQ. With 0 bases clipped from V and 0 bases from J, the junction kept 1 base outside the gene matches. The CDR3 bases are TGCGCCAGCAGCTTGGCGACAGGGGTGAACACTGAAGCTTTCTTT. The encoded protein is CASSLATGVNTEAFF.

This chain connects TRBV2 to TRBJ2-7, with D perhaps TRBD2 (5 bases). CDR3 length equals 12 residues. Germline CDR1 is SNHLY and CDR2 is FYNNEI. The V gene lost 7 bases and the J gene lost 2 bases, with 9 bases spanning the gap. CDR3 sequence: CASKEVAYEQYF. In nucleotides, the CDR3 is TGTGCCAGCAAGGAGGTAGCCTACGAGCAGTACTTC.

The chain joins TRBV7-2 to TRBJ1-1, with D unclear. Between the trimmed V and J ends, which lost 5 bases and 6 bases, there was a span of 19 bases. The germline V gene has CDR1 SGHTA and CDR2 FQGNSA. This CDR3 is 15 amino acids long. For the CDR3, the DNA is TGTGCCAGCAGCCGACTAGTAGGAGGAGCAGCTGAAGCTTTCTTT. It specifies CASSRLVGGAAEAFF.

V usage is TRBV30 and J usage is TRBJ2-2, with 7 bases lining up with TRBD2. V trimming: 2 bases; J trimming: 5 bases; junction bases outside the gene matches: 8. The germline V gene has CDR1 GTSNPN and CDR2 SVGIG (reference sequence). The CDR3 runs 15 residues. The CDR3 region is CAWSRAGEVTGELFF. The DNA of the CDR3 is TGTGCCTGGAGTCGTGCGGGGGAGGTAACCGGGGAGCTGTTTTTT.

The V gene is TRBV5-1, the J gene TRBJ1-1; a weak D match, TRBD1 (5 bases). Between the trimmed V and J ends, which lost 5 bases and 1 base, there was a span of 15 bases. Germline V gives CDR1 SGHRS, CDR2 YFSETQ. The CDR3 spans 15 residues. The CDR3 bases are TGCGCCAGCAGTTTACAGCTCGGGGGGAACACTGAAGCTTTCTTT. Protein sequence: CASSLQLGGNTEAFF.

The J gene is TRBJ2-1, the V gene TRBV7-6; 12 bases line up with TRBD2. After removal of 5 bases from V and 7 bases from J, the junction contained 6 bases not matched to a gene. Germline V CDR1 and CDR2: SGHVS, FNYEAQ. The CDR3 has 15 residues. The CDR3 is CASSIGLAGWNEQFF. CDR3 DNA sequence: TGTGCCAGCAGCATCGGACTAGCGGGGTGGAATGAGCAGTTCTTC.

This clone has a single count. The chain links TRBV6-1 to TRBJ2-3, with 7 bases fitting TRBD2. The CDR3 spans 16 residues. Germline CDR1 MNHNS, CDR2 SASEGT. With 2 bases clipped from V and 0 bases from J, the junction kept 5 bases outside the gene matches. CDR3 sequence: CASSEIERGSTDTQYF. In DNA, the CDR3 is TGTGCCAGCAGTGAAATCGAGCGGGGTAGCACAGATACGCAGTATTTT.

The CDR3 reads CASSPRGNTEAFF. In nucleotides, the CDR3 is TGTGCCAGCAGCCCCCGGGGGAACACTGAAGCTTTCTTT. V and J are TRBV7-9 and TRBJ1-1; no clear D. Germline V CDR1 and CDR2: SEHNR, FQNEAQ (reference sequence). CDR3 length equals 13 residues. V shed 5 bases and J shed 1 base, with 8 bases lying between them.

This clone was seen a single time. The genes are TRBV7-2 and TRBJ2-7; 8 nucleotides agree with TRBD2. V lost 1 base and J lost 3; bases outside the gene matches: 11. The germline V gene has CDR1 SGHTA and CDR2 FQGNSA. This CDR3 is 17 amino acids long. CDR3 sequence: CASSLVSVGTSGYEQYF. The CDR3 region has the DNA TGTGCCAGCAGCTTAGTTTCAGTAGGAACTAGCGGCTACGAGCAGTACTTC.

This chain links TRBV27 with TRBJ1-5, with 7 bases aligning to TRBD1. The V gene's germline CDR1 is MNHEY and CDR2 SMNVEV (reference sequence). The V segment lost 3 bases and the J segment 4 bases; nucleotides outside the gene matches: 9. The CDR3 totals 16 residues. The CDR3 region is CASSFISTGKNQPQHF. In DNA form, the CDR3 reads TGTGCCAGCAGTTTTATCTCGACAGGGAAGAATCAGCCCCAGCATTTT.

This clone has more than one count but fewer than ten. V is TRBV5-1 and J is TRBJ1-1, with D possibly TRBD1 on 6 matching bases. The V end was cut by 2 bases, the J end by 2 bases, with 13 bases between. Germline values: CDR1 SGHRS, CDR2 YFSETQ. This CDR3 has 15 residues. The CDR3 nucleotides read TGCGCCAGCAGCTTTTTGGCAGGGGAAAACACTGAAGCTTTCTTT. This encodes CASSFLAGENTEAFF.

This rearrangement joins TRBV2 to TRBJ2-7; 7 bases match TRBD1. The germline gives CDR1 SNHLY, CDR2 FYNNEI. The CDR3 has 14 residues. With 3 bases clipped from V and 4 bases from J, the junction kept 6 bases outside the gene matches. The DNA of the CDR3 is TGTGCCAGCAGTGAGGGACAGCTCCTATACGAGCAGTACTTC. The encoded protein is CASSEGQLLYEQYF.

To note about this clone: This same CDR3 is encoded by further DNA sequences in the sample. The V and J genes are TRBV19 and TRBJ2-7, with D unclear. The CDR3 is 14 residues long. The V gene lost 9 bases and the J gene lost 3 bases, with 18 bases spanning the gap. The germline V gene has CDR1 LNHDA and CDR2 SQIVND (reference sequence). CDR3 nucleotides: TGTGCCAGCAGTCCTACAGAGATTTACTACGAGCAGTACTTC. It is translated as CASSPTEIYYEQYF.

In its sample, this clone was seen once. The CDR3 DNA follows: TGTGCCAGCAGCTCAAGGACAGGCCTTAGCAATCAGCCCCAGCATTTT. Protein product: CASSSRTGLSNQPQHF. J is TRBJ1-5 and V is TRBV5-6; 7 bases are a match to TRBD1. The ends lost 3 bases at V and 0 bases at J; junction bases unmatched: 6. Per germline, CDR1 SGHDT and CDR2 YYEEEE. This CDR3 contains 16 residues.

The V call is TRBV7-3, the J call TRBJ2-5, with TRBD1 matching over 8 bases. Germline loops: CDR1 SGHTA, CDR2 FQGTGA. J was trimmed by 5 bases and V by 2 bases; bases with no gene match: 19. This CDR3 spans 19 amino acids. CDR3 residues: CASSLLGQTSGGGRETQYF. In DNA, the CDR3 is TGTGCCAGCAGCTTATTAGGTCAGACGTCAGGGGGCGGACGGGAGACCCAGTACTTC.

The chain uses TRBV7-6 and TRBJ2-2; 8 positions agree with TRBD2. Germline values: CDR1 SGHVS, CDR2 FNYEAQ. The CDR3 has 16 residues. V trimming: 5 bases; J trimming: 0 bases; junction bases outside the gene matches: 5. CDR3 loop: CASSPRGGTNTGELFF. CDR3 nucleotides: TGTGCCAGCAGCCCCCGGGGGGGGACGAACACCGGGGAGCTGTTTTTT. The variable domain in full, completed from reference TRBV7-6 and TRBJ2-2, reads GAGVSQSPRYKVTKRGQDVALRCDPISGHVSLYWYRQALGQGPEFLTYFNYEAQQDKSGLPNDRFSAERPEGSISTLTIQRTEQRDSAMYRCASSPRGGTNTGELFFGEGSRLTVL.

The chain uses TRBV7-6 and TRBJ2-5, with D unclear. CDR3 length: 13 residues. The V gene's germline CDR1 is SGHVS and CDR2 FNYEAQ. V lost 1 base and J lost 5, with 8 bases in between. The chain's CDR3 is CASSLVLFETQYF. As DNA, the CDR3 is TGTGCCAGCAGCTTAGTTCTTTTCGAGACCCAGTACTTC. The entire variable domain, with the rest obtained from reference TRBV7-6 and TRBJ2-5, is as follows: GAGVSQSPRYKVTKRGQDVALRCDPISGHVSLYWYRQALGQGPEFLTYFNYEAQQDKSGLPNDRFSAERPEGSISTLTIQRTEQRDSAMYRCASSLVLFETQYFGPGTRLLVL.

The chain couples TRBV13 to TRBJ2-7; the match to TRBD1 covers 7 bases. The CDR3 contains 15 residues. Per germline, CDR1 PRHDT and CDR2 FYEKMQ (reference sequence). J was trimmed by 3 bases and V by 1 base; bases with no gene match: 6. The CDR3 protein is CASSLEGASYYEQYF. DNA for the CDR3: TGTGCCAGCAGCTTAGAGGGGGCTAGCTACTACGAGCAGTACTTC.

V and J are TRBV30 and TRBJ2-7; D is perhaps TRBD1 (5 bases). Germline values: CDR1 GTSNPN, CDR2 SVGIG (reference sequence). V shed 3 bases and J shed 4 bases, with 10 bases lying between them. The CDR3 length is 12 residues. In nucleotides, the CDR3 is TGTGCCTGGAGCGGCCAGGGATACGAGCAGTACTTC. Its protein product is CAWSGQGYEQYF.

The chain employs TRBV11-2 and TRBJ2-7, with 13 nucleotides matching TRBD2. Looked up from germline, CDR1 is SGHAT and CDR2 is FQNNGV. This CDR3 region has 16 residues. V trimming: 5 bases; J trimming: 6 bases; junction bases outside the gene matches: 10. The CDR3 DNA reads as TGTGCCAGCAGCCGCGGACTAGCGGGAGCCCACCGCGAGCAGTACTTC. Protein sequence: CASSRGLAGAHREQYF.

The chain uses TRBV7-6 and TRBJ1-1; TRBD1 matches at 8 bases. The germline gives CDR1 SGHVS, CDR2 FNYEAQ. V was clipped by 5 bases and J by 7 bases; unmatched bases: 6. The CDR3 covers 13 residues. CDR3 in DNA: TGTGCCAGCAGCAGGGGACAGGCTATTGAAGCTTTCTTT. This gives the protein CASSRGQAIEAFF.

This clone has more than one count but fewer than ten. V usage is TRBV4-1 and J usage is TRBJ2-1, with 9 bases identical to TRBD2. The CDR3 length is 16 residues. Unmatched junction bases numbered 11, after V lost 3 bases and J lost 8 bases. Germline values: CDR1 MGHRA, CDR2 YSYEKL. In DNA, the CDR3 is TGCGCCAGCAGCCAGGGGACTAGCCGGGTTTGGGATGAGCAGTTCTTC. This translates into CASSQGTSRVWDEQFF.

V and J are TRBV5-4 and TRBJ1-3; D ambiguous. The CDR3 loop spans 15 amino acids. V gave up 0 bases and J gave up 0 bases, with 7 bases separating them. The germline V gene encodes CDR1 SGHNT and CDR2 YYREEE (reference sequence). CDR3 residues: CASSLAGFSGNTIYF. CDR3 coding DNA: TGTGCCAGCAGCTTGGCGGGGTTCTCTGGAAACACCATATATTTT.